This passage covers 19 T cell receptor beta chains from one sample sequenced in a study of CD8+CD57+ T cells in acquired aplastic anemia. Genomic DNA served as template for TCR beta VDJ and CDR3 profiling. From the reads, TCRdb called clonotypes with MiXCR, one entry per CDR3 protein. The sample lists around 290,000 distinct CDR3 sequences, approximately 58% occurring once. Sequencing was done on patients that had shown CD8+CD57+ cell expansion by flow cytometry. What was sequenced was sorted CD4+, CD8+, or CD8+CD57+ T cells (not recorded which) from PBMCs. Receptors originate from a human donor with aplastic anemia.

The chain has TRBV7-2 and TRBJ2-5; possible D gene TRBD2, 6 bases. The J call may be incorrect, as the DNA end agrees better with TRBJ2-7. CDR1 SGHTA and CDR2 FQGNSA come from the germline V gene. The CDR3 covers 16 residues. The DNA for the CDR3 is TGTGCCAGCAGCTTAGTCCTCAGGGAGGCCTCCTACGAGCAGTACTTC. Translating gives CASSLVLREASYEQYF.

The genes are TRBV10-3 and TRBJ1-2; D is unclear. The CDR3 is 13 amino acids. Germline assignment: CDR1 ENHRY and CDR2 SYGVKD. With 10 bases removed from V and 4 bases from J, the gap between germline ends came to 16 bases. The CDR3 is CASSPHAGYGYTF. The CDR3 nucleotides read TGTGCCAGCAGCCCTCACGCAGGCTATGGCTACACCTTC.

In its sample, this clonotype was seen many times. One end of the junction fails to match germline, which may point to a read error. The rearrangement uses TRBV5-6 and TRBJ2-2, with D uncertain. The CDR3 is 15 amino acids. Germline lookup yields CDR1 SGHDT and CDR2 YYEEEE. The CDR3 nucleotides are TGTGCCAGCAGCTTGGTCATGGGGAACGCCGGGGAGCTGTTTTTT. This encodes CASSLVMGNAGELFF.

The rearrangement uses TRBV19 and TRBJ2-7; possibly TRBD1 for D (5 bases). CDR1 and CDR2 (germline): LNHDA, SQIVND (reference sequence). The length of the CDR3 is 13 residues. The V and J ends lost 6 bases and 1 base respectively, with 10 bases between them. CDR3 sequence: CASRGRDSYEQYF. The CDR3 nucleotides are TGTGCCAGTAGAGGCAGGGATTCCTACGAGCAGTACTTC.

The rearrangement joins TRBV29-1 to TRBJ2-7, with 9 bases fitting TRBD1. J was trimmed by 2 bases and V by 3 bases; bases with no gene match: 5. Germline CDR1 is SQVTM and CDR2 is ANQGSEA. The CDR3 loop spans 14 amino acids. The CDR3 reads CSVDLGTGTYEQYF. CDR3 DNA: TGCAGCGTTGATTTAGGGACAGGGACCTACGAGCAGTACTTC.

The J gene is TRBJ1-5, the V gene TRBV7-9, with a weak D call TRBD1 (6 bases). V lost 5 bases and J 5 bases, leaving 13 bases between the germline ends. The CDR3 extends over 14 amino acids. Germline V gene sequence: CDR1 SEHNR, CDR2 FQNEAQ (reference sequence). In DNA form, the CDR3 reads TGTGCCAGCAGCCATACAGGGAGGGATCAGCCCCAGCATTTT. Translating gives CASSHTGRDQPQHF.

The chain recombines TRBV20-1 with TRBJ1-6, with 10 bases matching TRBD1. J gave up 10 bases and V 5 bases, and 8 bases lay outside the gene matches. CDR3 length: 14 residues. CDR1 is DFQATT, CDR2 SNEGSKA, per germline (reference sequence). For the CDR3, the DNA is TGCAGTGCTTCCCTCCGGGACAGGGGCTCACCCCTCCACTTT. Encoded protein: CSASLRDRGSPLHF.

In regard to this clonotype: Relative to the germline gene, one junction end is altered; a read error may explain this. The CDR3 loop reads CASSLGGYSYSEQFF. CDR3 nucleotide sequence: TGTGCCAGCAGCTTAGGGGGTTACTCCTACAGTGAGCAGTTCTTC. The V and J genes are TRBV7-9 and TRBJ2-1; D gene ambiguous. The CDR3 contains 15 residues. Germline V gives CDR1 SEHNR, CDR2 FQNEAQ (reference sequence).

This clonotype was seen only once. The chain is built from TRBV13 and TRBJ1-1; D not certain. The CDR3 consists of 13 residues. CDR1 and CDR2 from the germline V gene are PRHDT and FYEKMQ (reference sequence). V was pared by 9 bases and J by 7 bases, with 18 bases between. The CDR3 protein is CASTQTPSIEAFF. CDR3 in DNA: TGTGCCAGTACACAGACACCCAGCATTGAAGCTTTCTTT.

The CDR3 loop reads CASSLPAGDTDTQYF. CDR3 sequence (DNA): TGCGCCAGCAGCTTGCCGGCGGGAGACACAGATACGCAGTATTTT. This chain joins TRBV5-1 and TRBJ2-3; 7 bases agree with TRBD2. There are 15 residues in the CDR3. Per germline, CDR1 SGHRS and CDR2 YFSETQ. The ends lost 1 base at V and 2 bases at J; junction bases unmatched: 4.

This clonotype was recorded once. A junction boundary mismatches the germline segment, possibly from a read error. V is TRBV6-1 and J is TRBJ1-1; D not resolved. The CDR3 length is 15 residues. The germline CDR1 and CDR2 sequences are MNHNS and SASEGT. Written as DNA, the CDR3 is TGTGCCATCAGTCCCGGCTGGGTCATGAACACTGAAGCTTTCTTT. Translating gives CAISPGWVMNTEAFF.

The genes are TRBV24-1 and TRBJ2-5; D might be TRBD2 (6 bases). Trimming removed 4 bases from V and 1 base from J, with 21 bases in between. This CDR3 is 18 amino acids long. Germline V gene sequence: CDR1 KGHDR, CDR2 SFDVKD. CDR3 sequence reads: CATSDPNPPRESQETQYF. CDR3 coding DNA: TGTGCCACCAGTGACCCAAACCCACCCCGGGAGAGCCAAGAGACCCAGTACTTC.

The V gene is TRBV6-1, the J gene TRBJ2-3, with 9 bases lining up with TRBD2. The germline V gene encodes CDR1 MNHNS and CDR2 SASEGT. The CDR3 is 18 residues long. V lost 7 bases, J lost 1 base, and 15 bases stayed unmatched. CDR3 in DNA: TGTGCCAGCAATAGGTGCGGGAGGGCCCAGATTTGCACAGATACGCAGTATTTT. It is translated as CASNRCGRAQICTDTQYF.

The rearrangement uses TRBV12-3 or TRBV12-4 and TRBJ1-1; possible D gene TRBD1, 6 bases. CDR3 length: 15 amino acids. V was trimmed by 9 bases and J by 4 bases, leaving 21 bases between them. The chain's CDR3 is CASSGTRTGATEAFF. For the CDR3, the DNA is TGTGCCAGTAGTGGGACAAGAACTGGGGCCACTGAAGCTTTCTTT.

This clonotype showed up just a few times. The genes are TRBV7-9 and TRBJ1-6, with D possibly TRBD1 on 6 matching bases. The CDR3 consists of 17 residues. Germline V CDR1 and CDR2: SEHNR, FQNEAQ (reference sequence). Trimming left V 5 bases short and J 6 bases short, with 20 bases between. DNA of the CDR3: TGTGCCAGCAGCGACTCGGGGGGTCAGGGGCTTAATTCACCCCTCCACTTT. Protein product: CASSDSGGQGLNSPLHF.

This chain joins TRBV7-2 and TRBJ2-3; maybe TRBD2 (5 bases). The CDR3 loop spans 19 amino acids. Trimming cost V 3 bases and J 0 bases, with 22 bases left between them. Germline loops: CDR1 SGHTA, CDR2 FQGNSA. The CDR3 nucleotides are TGTGCCAGCAGCTTCCCTCCCCTCAGCGGAGACACTAGCACAGATACGCAGTATTTT. This sequence encodes CASSFPPLSGDTSTDTQYF.

CDR3 residues: CATSRGRLAGTDNEQFF. Written as DNA, the CDR3 is TGTGCCACCAGCAGAGGGAGACTAGCGGGGACTGACAATGAGCAGTTCTTC. V is TRBV15 and J is TRBJ2-1; 11 bases align to TRBD2. V was pared by 1 base and J by 5 bases, with 7 bases of the junction left unmatched. This CDR3 spans 17 amino acids. Germline V CDR1 and CDR2: LNHNV, YYDKDF (reference sequence).

The genes are TRBV9 and TRBJ2-2; TRBD1 aligns across 7 bases. There are 15 residues in the CDR3. CDR1 and CDR2 (germline): SGDLS, YYNGEE. The junction had 6 bases not matched to a gene; V was cut back by 0 bases and J by 7 bases. The CDR3 DNA follows: TGTGCCAGCAGCGTAGGCGACAGGGCGTACGGGGAGCTGTTTTTT. It translates to CASSVGDRAYGELFF.

The chain combines TRBV20-1 with TRBJ2-5; 10 nucleotides line up with TRBD2. Germline loops: CDR1 DFQATT, CDR2 SNEGSKA (reference sequence). V trimming: 2 bases; J trimming: 4 bases; junction bases outside the gene matches: 7. The CDR3 covers 15 residues. The CDR3 here is CSARYTSGTGETQYF. For the CDR3, the DNA is TGCAGTGCTAGATACACTAGCGGGACGGGAGAGACCCAGTACTTC.